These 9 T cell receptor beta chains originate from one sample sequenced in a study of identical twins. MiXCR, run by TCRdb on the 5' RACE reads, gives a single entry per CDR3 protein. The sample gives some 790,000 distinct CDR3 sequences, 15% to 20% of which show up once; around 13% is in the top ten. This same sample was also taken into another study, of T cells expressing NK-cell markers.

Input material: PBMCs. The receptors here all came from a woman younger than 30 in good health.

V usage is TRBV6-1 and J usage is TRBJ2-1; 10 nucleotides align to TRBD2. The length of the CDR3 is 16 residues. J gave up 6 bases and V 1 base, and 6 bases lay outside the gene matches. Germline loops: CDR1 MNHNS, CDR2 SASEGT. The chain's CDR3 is CASSEGAGGPSNEQFF. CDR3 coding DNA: TGTGCCAGCAGTGAAGGAGCGGGAGGGCCCAGCAATGAGCAGTTCTTC.

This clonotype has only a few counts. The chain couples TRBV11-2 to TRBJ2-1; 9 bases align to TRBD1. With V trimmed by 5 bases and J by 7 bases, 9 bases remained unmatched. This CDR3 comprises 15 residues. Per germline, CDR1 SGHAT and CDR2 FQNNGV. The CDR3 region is CASSPQQGARNEQFF. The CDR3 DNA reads TGTGCCAGCAGCCCCCAACAGGGGGCTAGGAATGAGCAGTTCTTC.

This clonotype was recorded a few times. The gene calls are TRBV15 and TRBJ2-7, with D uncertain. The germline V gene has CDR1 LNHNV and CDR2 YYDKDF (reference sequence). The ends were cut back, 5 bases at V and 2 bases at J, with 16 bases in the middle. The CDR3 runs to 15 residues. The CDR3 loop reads CATSVPGIPPYEQYF. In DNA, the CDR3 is TGTGCCACCAGCGTTCCTGGGATTCCTCCCTACGAGCAGTACTTC.

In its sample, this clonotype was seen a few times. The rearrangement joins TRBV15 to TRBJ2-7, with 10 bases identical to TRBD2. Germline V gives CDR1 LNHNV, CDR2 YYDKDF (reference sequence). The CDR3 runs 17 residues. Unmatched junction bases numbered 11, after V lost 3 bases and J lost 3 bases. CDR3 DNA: TGTGCCACCAGCAGTGCCCAGATGACTAGCGGGCGCTACGAGCAGTACTTC. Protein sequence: CATSSAQMTSGRYEQYF. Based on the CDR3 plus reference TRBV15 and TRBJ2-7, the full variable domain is DAMVIQNPRYQVTQFGKPVTLSCSQTLNHNVMYWYQQKSSQAPKLLFHYYDKDFNNEADTPDNFQSRRPNTSFCFLDIRSPGLGDTAMYLCATSSAQMTSGRYEQYFGPGTRLTVT.

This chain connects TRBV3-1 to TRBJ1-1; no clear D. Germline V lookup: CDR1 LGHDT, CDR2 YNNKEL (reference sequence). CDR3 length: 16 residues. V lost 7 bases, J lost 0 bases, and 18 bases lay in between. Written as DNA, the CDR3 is TGTGCCAGCACCTATAGGACGCAAGCCATGAACACTGAAGCTTTCTTT. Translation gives CASTYRTQAMNTEAFF.

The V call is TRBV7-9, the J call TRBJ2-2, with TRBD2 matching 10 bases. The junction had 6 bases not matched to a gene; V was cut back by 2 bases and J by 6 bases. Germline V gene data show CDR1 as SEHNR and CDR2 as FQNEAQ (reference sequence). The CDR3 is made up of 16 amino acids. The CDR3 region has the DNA TGTGCCAGCAGCTTACTAGCGGGAGAGTACGCCGGGGAGCTGTTTTTT. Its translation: CASSLLAGEYAGELFF. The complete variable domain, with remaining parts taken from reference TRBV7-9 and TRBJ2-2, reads DTGVSQNPRHKITKRGQNVTFRCDPISEHNRLYWYRQTLGQGPEFLTYFQNEAQLEKSRLLSDRFSAERPKGSFSTLEIQRTEQGDSAMYLCASSLLAGEYAGELFFGEGSRLTVL.

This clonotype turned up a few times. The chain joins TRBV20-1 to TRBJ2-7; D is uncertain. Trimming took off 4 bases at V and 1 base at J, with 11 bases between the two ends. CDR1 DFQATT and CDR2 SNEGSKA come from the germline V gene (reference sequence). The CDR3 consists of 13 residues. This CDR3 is CSATSRDSYEQYF. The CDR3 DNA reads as TGCAGTGCTACCTCAAGGGATTCCTACGAGCAGTACTTC.

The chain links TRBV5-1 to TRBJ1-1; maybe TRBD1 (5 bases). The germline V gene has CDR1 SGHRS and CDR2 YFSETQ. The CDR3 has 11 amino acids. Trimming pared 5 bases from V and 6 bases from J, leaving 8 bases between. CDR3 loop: CASRIGAEAFF. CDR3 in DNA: TGCGCCAGCAGAATAGGGGCTGAAGCTTTCTTT.

The CDR3 DNA reads TGTGCCAGCAGCGTAGGGGACTATGGATTCTACGAGCAGTACTTC. It is translated as CASSVGDYGFYEQYF. The rearrangement joins TRBV9 to TRBJ2-7, with 7 bases matching TRBD2. Germline-derived CDR1 and CDR2 are SGDLS and YYNGEE. This CDR3 comprises 15 residues. The V and J ends lost 0 bases and 3 bases, in that order; junction bases with no gene match: 6.